This T cell receptor (beta chain) was sequenced for a study of T cell responses to AZD1222 COVID-19 vaccine. Study-level findings and limits: Among AZD1222 vaccinees, only five to seven were seropositive at baseline. Donors were largely white British and mainly female; clonal diversity was possibly underestimated.

CDR1 is SGHRS and CDR2 is YFSETQ in the germline V gene. The trim removed 4 bases at V and 4 bases at J, leaving 6 bases unmatched. This CDR3 is 14 amino acids long. As regards this clone: What it recognizes is unknown.

Repertoires were generated with immunoSEQ multiplex PCR, while TCRdb's copy carries only in-frame clones and drops some. The table lists tens of thousands of clones, roughly nine tenths of them singletons. V is TRBV5-1 and J is TRBJ1-1, with TRBD1 identical over 8 bases. The sample was peripheral blood, taken on day 0 of AZD1222 vaccination. The origin of this receptor is an adult in good health. CDR3 sequence: CASSPIQGGTEAFF. The CDR3 DNA reads TGCGCCAGCAGCCCTATACAGGGGGGCACTGAAGCTTTCTTT.